This section outlines one TCR beta chain sequence together with its context. What it recognizes is unknown. The CDR3 loop spans 18 amino acids. Trimming cost V 7 bases and J 5 bases; bases outside gene matches: 18. CDR1 is MNHEY, CDR2 SMNVEV, per germline (reference sequence). The sample belongs to a study of cytomegalovirus exposure and HLA in healthy donors. Whole-study findings and limits: Some segments of the V type, notably TRBV6-2 and TRBV6-3, were excluded as indistinguishable. Later examination showed HLA-associated TCR beta chains had greater clonal expansion than equally common others. Cytomegalovirus-associated status was assigned to around 160 TCR beta chains.

PCR used 60 Vbeta primers and 13 Jbeta primers. TCRdb keeps only in-frame clones here, not all; method: immunoSEQ multiplex PCR. Of tens of thousands of clones listed, more than 55% are singletons. The chain employs TRBV27 and TRBJ2-1; TRBD2 aligns across 9 bases. The sequence came from a man aged 55 to 70 in good health and CMV-seropositive. The sequencing sample was made of PBMCs. The CDR3 DNA reads as TGTGCCAGCACCCCTACGGGCAGCGGGAGGCCAGGGAACAATGAGCAGTTCTTC. Translating gives CASTPTGSGRPGNNEQFF.